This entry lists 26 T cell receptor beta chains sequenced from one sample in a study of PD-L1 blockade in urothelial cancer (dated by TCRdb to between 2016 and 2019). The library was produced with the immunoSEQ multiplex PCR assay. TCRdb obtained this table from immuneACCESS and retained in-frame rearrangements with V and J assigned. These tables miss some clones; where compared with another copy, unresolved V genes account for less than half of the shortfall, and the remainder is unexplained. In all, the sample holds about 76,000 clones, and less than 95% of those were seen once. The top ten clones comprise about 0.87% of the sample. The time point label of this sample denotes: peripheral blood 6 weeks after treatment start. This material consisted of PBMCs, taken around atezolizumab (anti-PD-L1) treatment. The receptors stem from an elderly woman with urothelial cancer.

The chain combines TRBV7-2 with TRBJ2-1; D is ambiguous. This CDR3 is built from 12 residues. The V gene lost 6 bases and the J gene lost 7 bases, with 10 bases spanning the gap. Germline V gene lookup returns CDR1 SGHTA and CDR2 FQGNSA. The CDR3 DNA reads TGTGCCAGCAGGATCCATGAGAATGAGCAGTTCTTC. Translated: CASRIHENEQFF. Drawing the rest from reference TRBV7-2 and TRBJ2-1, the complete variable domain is GAGVSQSPSNKVTEKGKDVELRCDPISGHTALYWYRQSLGQGLEFLIYFQGNSAPDKSGLPSDRFSAERTGGSVSTLTIQRTQQEDSAVYLCASRIHENEQFFGPGTRLTVL.

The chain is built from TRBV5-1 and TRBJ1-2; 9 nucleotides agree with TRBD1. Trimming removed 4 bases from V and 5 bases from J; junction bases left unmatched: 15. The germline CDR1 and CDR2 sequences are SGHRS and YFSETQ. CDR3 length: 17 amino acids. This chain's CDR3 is CASSPGTGRGGSYGYTF. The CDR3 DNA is TGCGCCAGCAGCCCCGGGACAGGGAGAGGGGGTAGTTATGGCTACACCTTC. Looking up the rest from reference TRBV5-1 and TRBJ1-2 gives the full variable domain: KAGVTQTPRYLIKTRGQQVTLSCSPISGHRSVSWYQQTPGQGLQFLFEYFSETQRNKGNFPGRFSGRQFSNSRSEMNVSTLELGDSALYLCASSPGTGRGGSYGYTFGSGTRLTVV.

The CDR3 DNA reads as TGTGCCAGCAGCTTAGAAGTCCTTGCGTCCAATGAGCAGTTCTTC. It is translated as CASSLEVLASNEQFF. V usage is TRBV11-2 and J usage is TRBJ2-1; no reliable D call. Germline V gives CDR1 SGHAT, CDR2 FQNNGV. The V and J ends lost 0 bases and 6 bases respectively, with 12 bases between them. CDR3 size: 15 residues.

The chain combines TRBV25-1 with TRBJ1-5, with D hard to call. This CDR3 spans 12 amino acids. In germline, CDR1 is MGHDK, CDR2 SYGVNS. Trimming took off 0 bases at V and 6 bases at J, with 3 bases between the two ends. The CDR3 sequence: CASSEYGQPQHF. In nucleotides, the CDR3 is TGTGCCAGCAGTGAATACGGTCAGCCCCAGCATTTT.

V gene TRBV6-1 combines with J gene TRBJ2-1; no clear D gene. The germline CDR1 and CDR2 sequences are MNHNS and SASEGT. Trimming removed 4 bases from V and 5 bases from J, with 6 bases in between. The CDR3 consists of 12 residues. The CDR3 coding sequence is TGTGCCAGCAGTGTATTCGACAATGAGCAGTTCTTC. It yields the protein CASSVFDNEQFF.

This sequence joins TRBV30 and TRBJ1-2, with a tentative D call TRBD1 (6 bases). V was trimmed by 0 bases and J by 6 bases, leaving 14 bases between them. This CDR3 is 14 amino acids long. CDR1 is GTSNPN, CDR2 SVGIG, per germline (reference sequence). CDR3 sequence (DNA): TGTGCCTGGAGTGTAAGGCGGCAGGGGAATGGCTACACCTTC. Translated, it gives CAWSVRRQGNGYTF.

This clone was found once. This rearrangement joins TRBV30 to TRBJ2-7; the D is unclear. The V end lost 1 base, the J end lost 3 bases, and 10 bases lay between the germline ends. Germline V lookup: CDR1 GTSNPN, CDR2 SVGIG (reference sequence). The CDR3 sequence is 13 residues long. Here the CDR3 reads CAWSDSYLYEQYF. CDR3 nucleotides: TGTGCCTGGAGTGACAGCTACCTCTACGAGCAGTACTTC. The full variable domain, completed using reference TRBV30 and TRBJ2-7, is SQTIHQWPATLVQPVGSPLSLECTVEGTSNPNLYWYRQAAGRGLQLLFYSVGIGQISSEVPQNLSASRPQDRQFILSSKKLLLSDSGFYLCAWSDSYLYEQYFGPGTRLTVT.

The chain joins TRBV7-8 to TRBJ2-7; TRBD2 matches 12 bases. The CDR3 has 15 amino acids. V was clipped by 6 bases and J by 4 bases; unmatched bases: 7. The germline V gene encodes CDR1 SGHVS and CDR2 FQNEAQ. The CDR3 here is CASSSGLAGTYEQYF. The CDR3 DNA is TGTGCCAGCAGTTCTGGACTAGCGGGAACATACGAGCAGTACTTC.

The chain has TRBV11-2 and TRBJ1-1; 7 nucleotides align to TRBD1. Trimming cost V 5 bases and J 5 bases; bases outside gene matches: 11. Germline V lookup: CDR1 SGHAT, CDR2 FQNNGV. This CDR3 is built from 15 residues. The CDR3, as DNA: TGTGCCAGCAGCCTTGGCGGGACAGCGGAAACTGAAGCTTTCTTT. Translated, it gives CASSLGGTAETEAFF.

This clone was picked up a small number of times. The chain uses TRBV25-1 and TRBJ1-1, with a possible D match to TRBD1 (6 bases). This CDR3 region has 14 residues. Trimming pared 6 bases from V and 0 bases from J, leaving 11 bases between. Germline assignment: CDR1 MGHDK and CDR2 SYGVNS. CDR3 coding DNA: TGTGCCAGCAGCACAGGGATAGTGAACACTGAAGCTTTCTTT. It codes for CASSTGIVNTEAFF.

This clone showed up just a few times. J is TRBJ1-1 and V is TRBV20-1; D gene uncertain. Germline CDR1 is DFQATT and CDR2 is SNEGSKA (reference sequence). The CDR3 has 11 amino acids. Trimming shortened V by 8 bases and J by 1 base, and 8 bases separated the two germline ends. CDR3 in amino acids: CSTLSNTEAFF. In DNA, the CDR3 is TGCAGTACCCTATCGAACACTGAAGCTTTCTTT.

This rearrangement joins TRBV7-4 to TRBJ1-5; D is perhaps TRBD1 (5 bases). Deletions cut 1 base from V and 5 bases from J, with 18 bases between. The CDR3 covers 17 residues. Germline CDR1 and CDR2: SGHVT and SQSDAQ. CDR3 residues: CASSLGDGLGRDQPQHF. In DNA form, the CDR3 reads TGTGCCAGCAGCTTAGGGGACGGACTCGGGAGGGATCAGCCCCAGCATTTT.

This chain's CDR3 is CASGRDRGTDTQYF. CDR3 DNA sequence: TGCGCCAGCGGCCGGGACAGGGGGACAGATACGCAGTATTTT. This sequence joins TRBV5-1 and TRBJ2-3, with 11 positions matching TRBD1. The V and J ends lost 7 bases and 3 bases, in that order; junction bases with no gene match: 4. CDR1 and CDR2 from the germline V gene are SGHRS and YFSETQ. The CDR3 consists of 14 residues.

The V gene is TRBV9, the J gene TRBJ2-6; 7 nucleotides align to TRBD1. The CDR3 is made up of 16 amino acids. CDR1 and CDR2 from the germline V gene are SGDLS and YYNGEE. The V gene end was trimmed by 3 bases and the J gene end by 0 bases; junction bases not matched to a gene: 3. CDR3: CASSATGSSGANVLTF. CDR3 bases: TGTGCCAGCAGCGCGACAGGGAGCTCTGGGGCCAACGTCCTGACTTTC. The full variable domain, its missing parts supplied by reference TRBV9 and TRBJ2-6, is DSGVTQTPKHLITATGQRVTLRCSPRSGDLSVYWYQQSLDQGLQFLIQYYNGEERAKGNILERFSAQQFPDLHSELNLSSLELGDSALYFCASSATGSSGANVLTFGAGSRLTVL.

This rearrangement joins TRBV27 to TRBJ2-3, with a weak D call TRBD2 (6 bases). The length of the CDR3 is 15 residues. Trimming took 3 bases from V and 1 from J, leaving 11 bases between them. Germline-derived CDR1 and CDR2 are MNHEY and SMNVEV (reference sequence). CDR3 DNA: TGTGCCAGCAGTTTCGGCGGGGAGGGCACAGATACGCAGTATTTT. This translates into CASSFGGEGTDTQYF.

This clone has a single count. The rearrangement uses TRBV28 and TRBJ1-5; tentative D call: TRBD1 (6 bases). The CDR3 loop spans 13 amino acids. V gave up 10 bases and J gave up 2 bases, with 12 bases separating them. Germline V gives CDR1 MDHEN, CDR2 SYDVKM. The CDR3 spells CAIAGVGNQPQHF. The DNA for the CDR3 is TGTGCCATCGCAGGGGTAGGCAATCAGCCCCAGCATTTT.

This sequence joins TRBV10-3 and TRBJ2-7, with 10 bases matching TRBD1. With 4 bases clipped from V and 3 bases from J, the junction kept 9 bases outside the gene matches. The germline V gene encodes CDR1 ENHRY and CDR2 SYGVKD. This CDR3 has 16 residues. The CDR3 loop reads CAISVIKDRGFYEQYF. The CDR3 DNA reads TGTGCCATCAGTGTGATAAAGGACAGGGGGTTCTACGAGCAGTACTTC.

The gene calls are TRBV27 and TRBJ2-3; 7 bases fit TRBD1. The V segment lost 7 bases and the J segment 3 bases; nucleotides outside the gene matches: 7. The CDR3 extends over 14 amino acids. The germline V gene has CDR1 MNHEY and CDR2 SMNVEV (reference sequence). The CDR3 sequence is CASKGDRRTDTQYF. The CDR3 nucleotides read TGTGCCAGCAAGGGGGACAGACGTACAGATACGCAGTATTTT.

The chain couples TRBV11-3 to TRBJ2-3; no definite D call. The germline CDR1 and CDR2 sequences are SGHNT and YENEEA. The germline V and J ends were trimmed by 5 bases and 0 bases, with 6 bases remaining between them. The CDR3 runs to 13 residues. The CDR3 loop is CASSITSTDTQYF. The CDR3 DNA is TGTGCCAGCAGCATTACTAGCACAGATACGCAGTATTTT. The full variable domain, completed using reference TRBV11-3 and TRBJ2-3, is EAGVVQSPRYKIIEKKQPVAFWCNPISGHNTLYWYLQNLGQGPELLIRYENEEAVDDSQLPKDRFSAERLKGVDSTLKIQPAELGDSAVYLCASSITSTDTQYFGPGTRLTVL.

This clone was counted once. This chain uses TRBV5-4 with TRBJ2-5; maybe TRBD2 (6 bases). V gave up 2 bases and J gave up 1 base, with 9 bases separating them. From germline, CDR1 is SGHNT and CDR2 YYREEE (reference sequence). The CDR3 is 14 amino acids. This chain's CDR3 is CASSFGSAQETQYF. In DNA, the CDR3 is TGTGCCAGCAGCTTCGGGAGCGCCCAAGAGACCCAGTACTTC.

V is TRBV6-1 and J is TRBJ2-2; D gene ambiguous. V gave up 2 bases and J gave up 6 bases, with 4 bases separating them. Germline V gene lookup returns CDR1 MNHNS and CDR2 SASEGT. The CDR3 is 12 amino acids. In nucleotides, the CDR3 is TGTGCCAGCAGTGAAATCGCCGGGGAGCTGTTTTTT. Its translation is CASSEIAGELFF.

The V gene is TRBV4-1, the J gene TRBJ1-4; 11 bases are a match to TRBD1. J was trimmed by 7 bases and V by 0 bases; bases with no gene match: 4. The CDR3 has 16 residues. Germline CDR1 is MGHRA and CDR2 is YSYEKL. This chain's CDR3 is CASSQDGTGGGEKLFF. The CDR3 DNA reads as TGCGCCAGCAGCCAAGATGGGACAGGGGGGGGTGAAAAACTGTTTTTT.

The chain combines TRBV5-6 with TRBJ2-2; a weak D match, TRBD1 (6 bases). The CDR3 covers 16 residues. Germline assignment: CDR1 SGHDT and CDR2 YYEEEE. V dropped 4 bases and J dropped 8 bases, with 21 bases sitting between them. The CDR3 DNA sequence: TGTGCCAGCAGCATACAGGGCTTGCTGATTTCTGGGGAGCTGTTTTTT. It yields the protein CASSIQGLLISGELFF.

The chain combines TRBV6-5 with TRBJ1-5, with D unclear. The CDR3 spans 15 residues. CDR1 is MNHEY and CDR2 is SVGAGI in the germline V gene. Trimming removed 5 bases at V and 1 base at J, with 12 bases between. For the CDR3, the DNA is TGTGCCAGCAGTCCCTTTCAGAGGAGCAATCAGCCCCAGCATTTT. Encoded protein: CASSPFQRSNQPQHF.

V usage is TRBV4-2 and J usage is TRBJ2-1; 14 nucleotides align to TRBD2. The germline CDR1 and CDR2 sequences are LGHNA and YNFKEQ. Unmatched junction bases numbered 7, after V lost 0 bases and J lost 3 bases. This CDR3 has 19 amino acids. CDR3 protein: CASSQEGTSGRLLYNEQFF. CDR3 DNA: TGTGCCAGCAGCCAAGAGGGGACTAGCGGGAGACTACTCTACAATGAGCAGTTCTTC.

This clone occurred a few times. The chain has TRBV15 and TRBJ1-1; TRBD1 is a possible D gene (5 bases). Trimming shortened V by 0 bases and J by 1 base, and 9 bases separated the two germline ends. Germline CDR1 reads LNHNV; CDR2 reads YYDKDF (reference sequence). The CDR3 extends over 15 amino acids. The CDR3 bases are TGTGCCACCAGCAGAGACAGGGCTCGGAACACTGAAGCTTTCTTT. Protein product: CATSRDRARNTEAFF. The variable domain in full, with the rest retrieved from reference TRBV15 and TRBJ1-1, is DAMVIQNPRYQVTQFGKPVTLSCSQTLNHNVMYWYQQKSSQAPKLLFHYYDKDFNNEADTPDNFQSRRPNTSFCFLDIRSPGLGDTAMYLCATSRDRARNTEAFFGQGTRLTVV.